The 27 T cell receptor beta chains in this list originate from one sample, sequenced in a study of T cells in Graves' hyperthyroidism and ophthalmopathy. RNA transcripts yielded amplified TCR beta CDR3 regions. HTBI primers were used for first-round RT-PCR of the TCR CDR3. MiXCR, applied by TCRdb to the multiplex PCR reads, yields one record per CDR3 protein. The data hold 500,000 to 650,000 distinct CDR3 sequences, with approximately 49% observed a single time. Input material: peripheral blood or thyroid tissue (not recorded which). The source of these receptors is an adult woman with Graves' disease, either hyperthyroidism or ophthalmopathy (not recorded which).

This clonotype turned up a few times. V usage is TRBV6-1 and J usage is TRBJ2-5, with 9 bases lining up with TRBD1. The trim removed 5 bases at V and 5 bases at J, leaving 9 bases unmatched. This CDR3 has 15 residues. CDR1 is MNHNS and CDR2 is SASEGT in the germline V gene. The CDR3 DNA reads as TGTGCCAGCAGTCCACGGGACAGGGTGTGGGAGACCCAGTACTTC. Amino acid sequence: CASSPRDRVWETQYF.

The chain carries TRBV12-3 or TRBV12-4 and TRBJ2-5, with 12 bases lining up with TRBD2. V trimming: 5 bases; J trimming: 5 bases; junction bases outside the gene matches: 6. This CDR3 comprises 15 residues. CDR3: CASSKLAGGPETQYF. CDR3 nucleotide sequence: TGTGCCAGCAGTAAACTAGCGGGAGGACCGGAGACCCAGTACTTC.

This clonotype was recorded at least ten times. The CDR3 loop is CASSQATGSNQPQHF. The CDR3 nucleotides are TGTGCCAGCAGCCAAGCGACGGGTAGCAATCAGCCCCAGCATTTT. The chain uses TRBV4-2 and TRBJ1-5; no firm D call. CDR1 LGHNA and CDR2 YNFKEQ come from the germline V gene. The CDR3 consists of 15 residues. V gave up 1 base and J gave up 0 bases, with 7 bases separating them.

The chain combines TRBV15 with TRBJ1-1, with D unclear. Trimming cost V 3 bases and J 8 bases, with 7 bases left between them. CDR1 LNHNV and CDR2 YYDKDF come from the germline V gene (reference sequence). The CDR3 runs to 11 residues. This CDR3 reads CATSRAGEAFF. DNA for the CDR3: TGTGCCACCAGCAGGGCGGGAGAAGCTTTCTTT.

The chain recombines TRBV7-9 with TRBJ1-1, with 8 bases that match TRBD1. Trimming took 5 bases from V and 11 from J; bases not matched to a gene: 10. The CDR3 is 13 amino acids. CDR1 and CDR2 (germline): SEHNR, FQNEAQ (reference sequence). In DNA, the CDR3 is TGTGCCAGCAGCCGGGACAGGAACCTGCGGGCTTTCTTT. Translation gives CASSRDRNLRAFF.

About this clonotype itself: A read error is possible here, since a much larger clone lies one base away. The chain links TRBV6-1 to TRBJ2-2, with D possibly being TRBD2 (6 bases). The length of the CDR3 is 14 residues. Germline V lookup: CDR1 MNHNS, CDR2 SASEGT. The chain's CDR3 is CASSWRANTGELLF. CDR3 nucleotides: TGTGCCAGCAGTTGGAGGGCAAACACCGGGGAGCTGCTTTTT.

This clonotype was counted many times. The gene calls are TRBV19 and TRBJ1-5; the D gene is possibly TRBD1 (5 bases). This CDR3 is built from 13 residues. V was shortened by 6 bases and J by 3 bases, with 9 bases between the two germline ends. The germline V gene has CDR1 LNHDA and CDR2 SQIVND (reference sequence). This CDR3 reads CASSQGHNQPQHF. The CDR3 DNA is TGTGCCAGTAGCCAGGGCCACAATCAGCCCCAGCATTTT.

This clonotype appeared many times. The J gene is TRBJ2-2, the V gene TRBV7-9; D is uncertain. The CDR3 extends over 14 amino acids. V was pared by 6 bases and J by 6 bases, with 14 bases between. The germline V gene encodes CDR1 SEHNR and CDR2 FQNEAQ (reference sequence). CDR3 amino acids: CASRLMIEAGELFF. CDR3 DNA sequence: TGTGCCAGCAGGTTAATGATAGAGGCCGGGGAGCTGTTTTTT.

The sample holds many counts of this clonotype. The gene calls are TRBV20-1 and TRBJ1-6, with D unclear. Germline V CDR1 and CDR2: DFQATT, SNEGSKA (reference sequence). Between the trimmed V and J ends, which lost 7 bases and 8 bases, there was a span of 9 bases. The CDR3 is 11 amino acids. CDR3 residues: CSVVHDSPLHF. Written as DNA, the CDR3 is TGCAGTGTGGTCCACGATTCACCCCTCCACTTT.

The V gene is TRBV2, the J gene TRBJ2-7; 13 bases are a match to TRBD2. Germline CDR1 is SNHLY and CDR2 is FYNNEI. V trimming: 10 bases; J trimming: 0 bases; junction bases outside the gene matches: 15. The CDR3 extends over 18 amino acids. The CDR3 spells CANEGGLAGKVSSYEQYF. The CDR3 DNA is TGTGCCAACGAGGGGGGACTAGCGGGGAAAGTCAGCTCCTACGAGCAGTACTTC.

The V gene is TRBV20-1, the J gene TRBJ1-4, with 7 bases matching TRBD1. The CDR3 runs 13 residues. The ends lost 5 bases at V and 7 bases at J; junction bases unmatched: 7. Germline CDR1 reads DFQATT; CDR2 reads SNEGSKA (reference sequence). CDR3 region: CSAPRGASEKLFF. DNA of the CDR3: TGCAGTGCTCCCAGGGGGGCGAGTGAAAAACTGTTTTTT.

Many counts were recorded for this clonotype. The gene calls are TRBV5-1 and TRBJ2-5, with D possibly called TRBD1 or TRBD2 (6 bases each). Trimming pared 2 bases from V and 1 base from J, leaving 15 bases between. Germline CDR1 SGHRS, CDR2 YFSETQ. This CDR3 has 16 residues. The CDR3 DNA reads TGCGCCAGCAGCTTTAACAGGGACTCCCTCCAAGAGACCCAGTACTTC. Translation: CASSFNRDSLQETQYF.

On this clonotype itself: Compared with germline, one end of the junction differs, possibly owing to a read error. The chain uses TRBV2 and TRBJ1-1; TRBD1 matches 7 bases. CDR3 length: 13 amino acids. From germline, CDR1 is SNHLY and CDR2 FYNNEI. The CDR3 spells CAISKDRETEAFF. The DNA for the CDR3 is TGTGCCATCAGTAAAGACAGGGAGACTGAAGCTTTCTTT.

A few counts support this clonotype. J is TRBJ1-1 and V is TRBV4-2; D is uncertain. CDR1 and CDR2 (germline): LGHNA, YNFKEQ. The ends were cut back, 3 bases at V and 11 bases at J, with 19 bases in the middle. The CDR3 has 14 residues. The CDR3 spells CASSHVGIGSEAFF. CDR3 in DNA: TGTGCCAGCAGCCACGTGGGGATAGGGTCCGAGGCTTTCTTT.

This chain links TRBV20-1 with TRBJ2-7; D uncertain. Between the trimmed V and J ends, which lost 1 base and 0 bases, there was a span of 7 bases. Germline V CDR1 and CDR2: DFQATT, SNEGSKA (reference sequence). The CDR3 has 13 residues. Here the CDR3 DNA reads TGCAGTGCTAGAGTGTACAGCTCCTACGAGCAGTACTTC. This codes for CSARVYSSYEQYF.

The chain links TRBV12-3 or TRBV12-4 to TRBJ1-2; 8 bases line up with TRBD1. Trimming removed 5 bases from V and 4 bases from J; junction bases left unmatched: 9. The CDR3 sequence is 15 residues long. In DNA form, the CDR3 reads TGTGCCAGCAGTACAACGGACAGGGTCGGCTATGGCTACACCTTC. Its protein product is CASSTTDRVGYGYTF.

There are a few counts of this clonotype. The chain combines TRBV4-2 with TRBJ2-3; 13 bases fit TRBD2. CDR1 and CDR2 from the germline V gene are LGHNA and YNFKEQ. This CDR3 comprises 16 residues. The junction had 4 bases not matched to a gene; V was cut back by 4 bases and J by 3 bases. CDR3 coding DNA: TGTGCCAGCAGCCTACGGACTAGCGGGAGTACAGATACGCAGTATTTT. It codes for CASSLRTSGSTDTQYF.

The J gene is TRBJ1-4, the V gene TRBV29-1; 7 bases are shared with TRBD1. Trimming took 2 bases from V and 5 from J; bases not matched to a gene: 5. The CDR3 length is 14 residues. Germline V CDR1 and CDR2: SQVTM, ANQGSEA. CDR3: CSVELSGGNEKLFF. Here the CDR3 DNA reads TGCAGCGTTGAACTCTCAGGGGGGAATGAAAAACTGTTTTTT.

About this clonotype: A read error may be the cause here, since a much bigger clone is one base away. This chain links TRBV12-3 or TRBV12-4 with TRBJ2-7; 8 nucleotides agree with TRBD1. V dropped 7 bases and J dropped 0; count of bases not matched to a gene: 8. The CDR3 runs to 15 residues. As DNA, the CDR3 is TGTGCCAGCAACTCTGAGGGACAGGCCTCCTACGAGCAGTACTTC. This translates into CASNSEGQASYEQYF.

This chain uses TRBV9 with TRBJ1-4; weak D call: TRBD1 (5 bases). The CDR3 is made up of 17 amino acids. V lost 3 bases and J 2 bases, leaving 17 bases between the germline ends. CDR1 is SGDLS, CDR2 YYNGEE, per germline. The CDR3 sequence: CASSASRAGGTNEKLFF. CDR3 in DNA: TGTGCCAGCAGCGCTAGCAGGGCGGGGGGGACTAATGAAAAACTGTTTTTT.

This clonotype was seen ten or more times. The chain uses TRBV7-2 and TRBJ1-2, with D possibly TRBD1 on 5 matching bases. The germline gives CDR1 SGHTA, CDR2 FQGNSA. This CDR3 is 14 amino acids long. V dropped 5 bases and J dropped 5 bases, with 15 bases sitting between them. CDR3 amino acids: CASSPTGAVYGYTF. The CDR3 DNA follows: TGTGCCAGCAGCCCAACCGGGGCCGTTTATGGCTACACCTTC.

The table lists this clonotype with many counts. The chain combines TRBV9 with TRBJ2-6; D unresolved. The CDR3 contains 19 residues. CDR1 is SGDLS and CDR2 is YYNGEE in the germline V gene. V gave up 4 bases and J gave up 0 bases, with 20 bases separating them. CDR3 DNA sequence: TGTGCCAGCAGCCCCCGGCAGGTCGGCTCGACCTCTGGGGCCAACGTCCTGACTTTC. Translation gives CASSPRQVGSTSGANVLTF.

The J gene is TRBJ2-2, the V gene TRBV7-2; possible D gene TRBD1, 5 bases. V shed 3 bases and J shed 7 bases, with 15 bases lying between them. This CDR3 has 15 residues. The germline V gene has CDR1 SGHTA and CDR2 FQGNSA. The CDR3 DNA follows: TGTGCCAGCAGCTTGCTCCGGACATCCCTCGGGGAGCTGTTTTTT. This encodes CASSLLRTSLGELFF.

The chain uses TRBV2 and TRBJ2-5, with 7 bases aligning to TRBD1. V lost 3 bases, J lost 10 bases, and 17 bases stayed unmatched. CDR1 and CDR2 (germline): SNHLY, FYNNEI. The length of the CDR3 is 16 residues. The CDR3 region is CASSDYRQGSWAGQYF. The CDR3 bases are TGTGCCAGCAGTGACTATAGACAGGGAAGTTGGGCGGGCCAGTACTTC.

In DNA, the CDR3 is TGCAGCTCCCTATTGAATTTAGACACTGAAGCTTTCTTT. It codes for CSSLLNLDTEAFF. The rearrangement uses TRBV29-1 and TRBJ1-1; D not resolved. Germline CDR1 SQVTM, CDR2 ANQGSEA. V lost 8 bases and J 3 bases, leaving 16 bases between the germline ends. CDR3 length equals 13 residues.

This chain uses TRBV24-1 with TRBJ2-7; no reliable D call. The CDR3 extends over 13 amino acids. Per germline, CDR1 KGHDR and CDR2 SFDVKD. Trimming left V 4 bases short and J 4 bases short, with 10 bases between. The CDR3 sequence: CATSDLDGYEQYF. DNA of the CDR3: TGTGCCACCAGTGACCTTGACGGTTACGAGCAGTACTTC.

Concerning this clonotype: One end of the junction fails to match germline, which may point to a read error. The chain carries TRBV9 and TRBJ2-7; D is possibly TRBD1 or TRBD2 (5 bases each). CDR3 length equals 15 residues. The germline CDR1 and CDR2 sequences are SGDLS and YYNGEE. For the CDR3, the DNA is TGTGCCAGCAGTCTATCCGGGACCAAGTCCTACGAGCAGCACTTC. Amino acids: CASSLSGTKSYEQHF.